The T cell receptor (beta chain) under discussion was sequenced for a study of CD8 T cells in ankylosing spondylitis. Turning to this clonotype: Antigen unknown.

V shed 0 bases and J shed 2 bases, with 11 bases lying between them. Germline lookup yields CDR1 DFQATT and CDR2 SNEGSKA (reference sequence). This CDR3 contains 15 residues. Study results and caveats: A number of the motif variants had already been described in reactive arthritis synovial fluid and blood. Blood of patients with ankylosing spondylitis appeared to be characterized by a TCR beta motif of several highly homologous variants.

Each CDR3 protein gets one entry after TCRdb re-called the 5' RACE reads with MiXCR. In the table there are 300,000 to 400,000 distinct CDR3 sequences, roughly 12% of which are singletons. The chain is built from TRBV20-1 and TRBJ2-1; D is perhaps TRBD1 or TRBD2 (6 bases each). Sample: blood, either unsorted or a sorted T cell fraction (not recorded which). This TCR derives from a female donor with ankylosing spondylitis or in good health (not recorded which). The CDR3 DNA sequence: TGCAGTGCTAGAGAGTGGGGGGCGACCTACAATGAGCAGTTCTTC. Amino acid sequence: CSAREWGATYNEQFF.